One T cell receptor beta chain is described in this entry. It lacks a known antigen. No much larger clonotype is one base removed from it; base qualities were not supplied. TCRbeta CDR3 regions were amplified from genomic DNA using the immunoSEQ Assay, a bias-controlled multiplex PCR. Processing in the source paper ran as follows. The number of nucleated cells in each sample was estimated from the amplification of reference gene primers within the assay. Sequence reads were collapsed and filtered to measure the absolute abundance of every unique TCRbeta CDR3 rearrangement. For each sample, productive Simpson clonality was calculated as the square root of Simpson's diversity index over productive rearrangements. TCRdb took over this immuneACCESS table, retaining in-frame rearrangements with V and J assigned. Such tables are incomplete; in checked studies, under half of the missing clones stem from an unresolved V gene, and the remainder is unexplained. Clone size and the V and J calls come from that table; the DNA yielded D and trimming. The sample table shows about 140,000 clones, and roughly 90% are seen once. The biggest ten clones account for 1.5% to 2% of the sample.

The data originate from a study of blood T cell repertoires in COVID-19 (dated by TCRdb to 2020 to 2021). Turning to the overall study: The collaborator samples originated in the United States, Italy and Spain and spanned the acute and convalescent phases of COVID-19. Deeply sampled blood TCRbeta repertoires from subjects exposed to, actively infected with, or recovered from COVID-19 were included in the dataset. Where available, HLA class I and class II types were obtained from metadata supplied by the sample provider rather than from assay-based typing. The samples were drawn from two sources: the first 160 participants of the ongoing ImmuneRACE study, and 1,200 or so subjects contributed by 6 global collaborators. The prospective study material was composed of cDNA or gDNA derived from T cells, B-cell-depleted T cells, or PBMCs. The sample metadata nearly always contained a de-identified subject ID, COVID-19 status, age in years and sex. The repertoires were made available in a free public database intended to serve as a resource for research on the immune response to SARS-CoV-2.

What the research found in general, with its limitations: Clinical and demographic metadata were provided uncurated, with the amount varying by source and participant.

Whole blood was collected in K2EDTA tubes by collaborating institutions according to the institutions' own protocols. Collaborator samples were shipped for TCRbeta analysis as frozen whole blood, isolated PBMCs, or DNA extracted from either sample type. Including cysteine and phenylalanine, the CDR3 has 16 amino acids. Just the 48-base CDR3 DNA is kept, in frame starting at base 1. CDR1 and CDR2 are read off the germline V gene (reference sequence) as SEHNR and FQNEAQ. The germline V end is reduced by 5 bases and the J end by 0 bases; junction bases left unmatched: 4. The sequence came from a human donor in a cohort sampled during active COVID-19. Sequencing input: peripheral blood. The V and J genes are TRBV7-9 and TRBJ1-4; 9 middle bases align to TRBD1. The DNA sequence follows: TGTGCCAGCAGCCTACGGACAGGGGCAACTAATGAAAAACTGTTTTTT. Translated, it gives CASSLRTGATNEKLFF.